These 25 T cell receptor beta chains share one sample of origin, sequenced in a study of shared clonotypes between healthy human individuals (dated by TCRdb to 2018 to 2020). CD8 naive samples consisted of CD45RO-negative cells that were positively selected for CCR7, yielding a CD45RA+CCR7+ population without TemRA cells. The method was the immunoSEQ multiplex PCR assay. TCRdb mirrors the immuneACCESS table, restricted to in-frame sequences. Some clones are absent from its copies; in checked studies, under half trace to an unresolved V gene, and the reason for the others is unknown. The sample table shows a few million clones, and over 85% are seen once. More than 1.5% of the sample comes from the top ten. The source material was naive CD8+ T cells from PBMCs. Reading the label with the study, this specimen's cell subset or site is: CD45RA+CCR7+. Receptors were obtained from a man between 18 and 29 years old in good health. Some clones in this sample may be carry-over from other donors' samples.

The chain has TRBV9 and TRBJ2-7, with D tentatively TRBD1 (5 bases). Trimming removed 0 bases from V and 2 bases from J, with 15 bases in between. Germline V lookup: CDR1 SGDLS, CDR2 YYNGEE. The CDR3 contains 16 residues. The CDR3 nucleotides read TGTGCCAGCAGCGTAGCGGTAGGGGATGGGGCCTACGAGCAGTACTTC. This translates into CASSVAVGDGAYEQYF.

This clone occurred once. The chain uses TRBV9 and TRBJ1-3; D remains unclear. Germline V gene sequence: CDR1 SGDLS, CDR2 YYNGEE. V was cut by 3 bases and J by 0 bases, with 10 bases left in between. The CDR3 is 15 amino acids. DNA for the CDR3: TGTGCCAGCAGCGAGCAGGTCCACTCTGGAAACACCATATATTTT. It codes for CASSEQVHSGNTIYF.

The J gene is TRBJ2-5, the V gene TRBV9; D is possibly TRBD2 (6 bases). This CDR3 is built from 14 residues. The germline V gene has CDR1 SGDLS and CDR2 YYNGEE. Trimming shortened V by 4 bases and J by 2 bases, and 12 bases separated the two germline ends. The CDR3 loop reads CASSYGTPQETQYF. The CDR3 DNA sequence: TGTGCCAGCAGCTACGGGACTCCTCAAGAGACCCAGTACTTC.

The chain recombines TRBV6-5 with TRBJ1-5; TRBD1 agrees at 8 bases. CDR1 and CDR2 from the germline V gene are MNHEY and SVGAGI. The CDR3 is 15 amino acids. V lost 6 bases to trimming and J lost 5 bases; unmatched junction nucleotides: 9. Here the CDR3 reads CASRIDRGIDQPQHF. CDR3 nucleotide sequence: TGTGCCAGCAGAATAGACAGGGGCATTGATCAGCCCCAGCATTTT.

The rearrangement joins TRBV6-6 to TRBJ2-7; 8 positions agree with TRBD1. V trimming: 2 bases; J trimming: 5 bases; junction bases outside the gene matches: 5. This CDR3 contains 14 residues. CDR1 MNHNY and CDR2 SVGAGI come from the germline V gene (reference sequence). CDR3 nucleotides: TGTGCCAGCAGTTACGGAGGACAGGGCCACGAGCAGTACTTC. Translating gives CASSYGGQGHEQYF.

The rearrangement links TRBV4-1 to TRBJ2-7; TRBD1 aligns across 7 bases. Germline V gene sequence: CDR1 MGHRA, CDR2 YSYEKL. The CDR3 length is 14 residues. The junction had 8 bases not matched to a gene; V was cut back by 4 bases and J by 5 bases. CDR3 coding DNA: TGCGCCAGCAGCCTTAAGACAGGGTACCACGAGCAGTACTTC. Protein sequence: CASSLKTGYHEQYF.

The chain carries TRBV7-3 and TRBJ2-2; tentative D call: TRBD1 (6 bases). CDR1 is SGHTA, CDR2 FQGTGA, per germline. The CDR3 runs 17 residues. V was trimmed by 2 bases and J by 6 bases, leaving 19 bases between them. The CDR3 coding sequence is TGTGCCAGCAGCTTAGGCCTTCAGGGGTTTCGGGCCGGGGAGCTGTTTTTT. Its protein product is CASSLGLQGFRAGELFF.

This clone was observed a handful of times. The chain uses TRBV15 and TRBJ1-1, with a tentative D call TRBD1 (6 bases). Trimming pared 3 bases from V and 1 base from J, leaving 12 bases between. This CDR3 is built from 15 residues. Germline CDR1 LNHNV, CDR2 YYDKDF (reference sequence). The CDR3 coding sequence is TGTGCCACCAGCAGGACAACAGGGTCGAACACTGAAGCTTTCTTT. It specifies CATSRTTGSNTEAFF.

The chain joins TRBV9 to TRBJ2-1; tentative D call: TRBD1 (6 bases). Per the germline V gene, CDR1 is SGDLS and CDR2 is YYNGEE. V shed 3 bases and J shed 2 bases, with 15 bases lying between them. The CDR3 is made up of 16 amino acids. CDR3 DNA: TGTGCCAGCAGCGCCTGGGGGCAGGATACCTACAATGAGCAGTTCTTC. It is translated as CASSAWGQDTYNEQFF.

This chain links TRBV28 with TRBJ1-2, with TRBD1 as a possible D gene (6 bases). V lost 6 bases to trimming and J lost 4 bases, with 18 bases between them. The CDR3 covers 15 residues. Germline CDR1 and CDR2: MDHEN and SYDVKM. The CDR3 is CASSPGTGSVYGYTF. CDR3 DNA sequence: TGTGCCAGCAGCCCCGGAACAGGGTCAGTCTATGGCTACACCTTC.

V gene TRBV9 combines with J gene TRBJ2-1, with D tentatively TRBD1 or TRBD2 (5 bases each). Trimming left V 0 bases short and J 1 base short, with 8 bases between. The CDR3 contains 15 residues. Germline V gene sequence: CDR1 SGDLS, CDR2 YYNGEE. The CDR3 region has the DNA TGTGCCAGCAGCGTAGGGGGGAGATCCTACAATGAGCAGTTCTTC. Its translation is CASSVGGRSYNEQFF.

The rearrangement uses TRBV6-1 and TRBJ2-3, with 10 bases matching TRBD1. Germline trimming cut 4 bases from V and 5 bases from J; bases unmatched to any gene: 6. Germline V lookup: CDR1 MNHNS, CDR2 SASEGT. This CDR3 contains 15 residues. The CDR3 reads CASSGDRGLGDTQYF. CDR3 DNA sequence: TGTGCCAGCAGTGGGGACAGGGGTCTGGGAGATACGCAGTATTTT.

The CDR3 loop reads CASSIVPRDSNQPQHF. Here the CDR3 DNA reads TGTGCCAGTAGTATAGTACCTCGAGATAGCAATCAGCCCCAGCATTTT. This rearrangement joins TRBV19 to TRBJ1-5; D call uncertain. The CDR3 has 16 residues. Germline V lookup: CDR1 LNHDA, CDR2 SQIVND (reference sequence). The ends were cut back, 1 base at V and 0 bases at J, with 10 bases in the middle.

The chain uses TRBV4-1 and TRBJ1-3; D is undetermined. Trimming stripped 3 bases from V and 0 bases from J, with 18 bases between. This CDR3 contains 18 residues. The germline gives CDR1 MGHRA, CDR2 YSYEKL. CDR3 DNA: TGCGCCAGCAGCCATCCGACCCAACTCGAGCTCTCTGGAAACACCATATATTTT. It specifies CASSHPTQLELSGNTIYF.

The J gene is TRBJ2-3, the V gene TRBV10-3; 10 positions match TRBD2. Trimming at V came to 6 bases and at J to 1 base, leaving 13 bases not matched to a gene. CDR1 is ENHRY, CDR2 SYGVKD, per germline. The CDR3 extends over 18 amino acids. The CDR3 sequence is CAIRASGRGMSGTDTQYF. CDR3 bases: TGTGCCATCAGGGCTAGCGGGAGAGGTATGTCTGGCACAGATACGCAGTATTTT.

Here the CDR3 DNA reads TGTGCCAGCAGTTTACTCGGGCCCATTCGTATGGGGCAGTATTTT. This encodes CASSLLGPIRMGQYF. V gene TRBV27 combines with J gene TRBJ2-3; no clear D gene. With 2 bases removed from V and 11 bases from J, the gap between germline ends came to 20 bases. The CDR3 loop spans 15 amino acids. Germline CDR1 MNHEY, CDR2 SMNVEV (reference sequence).

This rearrangement joins TRBV19 to TRBJ1-1; D remains unclear. The germline V gene has CDR1 LNHDA and CDR2 SQIVND (reference sequence). The length of the CDR3 is 14 residues. Trimming shortened V by 3 bases and J by 2 bases, and 10 bases separated the two germline ends. Written as DNA, the CDR3 is TGTGCCAGTAGTATGGTTCTCCTAAACACTGAAGCTTTCTTT. Translation gives CASSMVLLNTEAFF. Using reference TRBV19 and TRBJ1-1 for the parts outside the CDR3, the full variable domain is DGGITQSPKYLFRKEGQNVTLSCEQNLNHDAMYWYRQDPGQGLRLIYYSQIVNDFQKGDIAEGYSVSREKKESFPLTVTSAQKNPTAFYLCASSMVLLNTEAFFGQGTRLTVV.

This clone has a single count. This chain uses TRBV4-3 with TRBJ2-2; tentatively, D is TRBD2 (7 bases). The germline gives CDR1 LGHNA, CDR2 YSLEER. CDR3 length equals 17 residues. Deletions cut 2 bases from V and 7 bases from J, with 20 bases between. This CDR3 is CASSQTTRGGSNGELFF. The CDR3 DNA reads TGCGCCAGCAGCCAAACGACTAGGGGGGGATCTAACGGGGAGCTGTTTTTT.

This clone occurred once. V is TRBV5-4 and J is TRBJ2-2; 8 bases match TRBD2. The CDR3 length is 18 residues. Germline lookup yields CDR1 SGHNT and CDR2 YYREEE (reference sequence). With 0 bases clipped from V and 8 bases from J, the junction kept 15 bases outside the gene matches. The CDR3 spells CASSLGLTSGKGSGELFF. Here the CDR3 DNA reads TGTGCCAGCAGCTTGGGGTTAACTAGCGGTAAAGGGAGTGGGGAGCTGTTTTTT.

The CDR3 DNA is TGTGCCAGCAGCTTAACGTTGAGGGGTTTGGTCAATGAGCAGTTCTTC. Translation: CASSLTLRGLVNEQFF. The chain is built from TRBV7-3 and TRBJ2-1; the D call may be TRBD1 or TRBD2 (5 bases each). The V gene's germline CDR1 is SGHTA and CDR2 FQGTGA. V was trimmed by 0 bases and J by 6 bases, leaving 15 bases between them. The CDR3 sequence is 16 residues long.

V gene TRBV28 combines with J gene TRBJ2-7; 13 bases are a match to TRBD2. The V gene's germline CDR1 is MDHEN and CDR2 SYDVKM. The CDR3 totals 18 residues. V shed 2 bases and J 1 base; nucleotides not matched to a gene: 8. In nucleotides, the CDR3 is TGTGCCAGCAGTTTACGCCGCCGGGGACTAGCGGGATCCTACGAGCAGTACTTC. Amino acids: CASSLRRRGLAGSYEQYF.

In its sample, this clone was seen once. The chain combines TRBV7-6 with TRBJ2-1, with 9 bases aligning to TRBD2. This CDR3 contains 16 residues. Germline V gene data show CDR1 as SGHVS and CDR2 as FNYEAQ. Trimming took 5 bases from V and 2 from J; bases not matched to a gene: 7. The CDR3 region is CASSQRLAAAYNEQFF. CDR3 sequence (DNA): TGTGCCAGCAGCCAAAGACTAGCGGCCGCCTACAATGAGCAGTTCTTC.

This sequence joins TRBV11-2 and TRBJ2-7, with 11 bases lining up with TRBD2. Losses at the gene ends were 5 bases for V and 7 bases for J; bases not matched to a gene: 16. In germline, CDR1 is SGHAT, CDR2 FQNNGV. This CDR3 has 17 residues. The CDR3 nucleotides are TGTGCCAGCAGCCCTAGAGCTCTAGCGGGAGGAGCTGGTGAGCAGTACTTC. Protein sequence: CASSPRALAGGAGEQYF.

The gene calls are TRBV7-9 and TRBJ1-2; a weak D match, TRBD1 (5 bases). Between the trimmed V and J ends, which lost 2 bases and 4 bases, there was a span of 14 bases. This CDR3 comprises 15 residues. CDR1 is SEHNR and CDR2 is FQNEAQ in the germline V gene (reference sequence). The CDR3 region is CASSLSRVVAYGYTF. CDR3 nucleotides: TGTGCCAGCAGCTTAAGCAGGGTCGTCGCCTATGGCTACACCTTC.

The V and J genes are TRBV10-3 and TRBJ1-1; D is undetermined. V lost 3 bases and J lost 4, with 9 bases in between. This CDR3 comprises 13 residues. Germline loops: CDR1 ENHRY, CDR2 SYGVKD. The CDR3 loop is CAISEGSVTEAFF. CDR3 in DNA: TGTGCCATCAGTGAAGGTTCGGTCACTGAAGCTTTCTTT.